Listed below are T cell receptor beta chains from one sample, sequenced in a study of OX40 agonist ivuxolimab in advanced cancers. The method was immunoSEQ multiplex PCR; TCRdb's version includes in-frame clones alone and lacks a portion of them. The sample shows tens of thousands of clones, 84% of them seen only once. Sequences were derived from CD4+ or CD8+ T cells sorted from blood, sampled in a trial of the OX40 agonist ivuxolimab. These receptors originate from an adult with an advanced solid tumor such as melanoma, head and neck, liver or kidney cancer. Both conserved end residues are part of each CDR3. The D gene is left open where the match is weak. Clone size, where shown, is once, few, many, or a class for clones that have expanded.

>-|TRBJ1-3|TRBV15|-
CATSRGGPWPGSSGNTIYF
TGTGCCACCAGCAGGGGGGGACCCTGGCCGGGGTCATCTGGAAACACCATATATTTT
>-|TRBJ2-1|TRBV20-1|-
CSAWGTNEQFF
TGCAGTGCTTGGGGCACCAATGAGCAGTTCTTC
>-|TRBJ1-1|TRBV29-1|-
CSVEGVAEAFF
TGCAGCGTTGAGGGAGTCGCTGAAGCTTTCTTT
>-|TRBJ2-1|TRBV4-2|-
CASSQDWGGSAYNEQFF
TGTGCCAGCAGCCAAGATTGGGGAGGTAGCGCCTACAATGAGCAGTTCTTC
>-|TRBJ2-2|TRBV27|TRBD1
CASSQGQGVGELFF
TGTGCCAGCAGCCAGGGACAGGGGGTCGGGGAGCTGTTTTTT
>-|TRBJ2-5|TRBV30|-
CAWSPGEETQYF
TGTGCCTGGAGTCCAGGGGAAGAGACCCAGTACTTC
>-|TRBJ1-4|TRBV11-2|TRBD1
CASSFQGGNNEKLFF
TGTGCCAGCAGTTTCCAGGGGGGGAATAATGAAAAACTGTTTTTT
>-|TRBJ2-1|TRBV4-1|TRBD2
CASSQGATSVSYNEQFF
TGCGCCAGCAGCCAAGGCGCTACTAGCGTCTCCTACAATGAGCAGTTCTTC
>-|TRBJ1-6|TRBV5-6|-
CASQLGGGSGSPLHF
TGTGCCAGCCAGCTCGGAGGGGGGAGCGGTTCACCCCTCCACTTT
>once|TRBJ2-7|TRBV7-2|-
CASSPTGSPSEQYF
TGTGCCAGCAGCCCAACAGGGTCCCCCTCCGAGCAGTACTTC
>-|TRBJ2-5|TRBV7-7|TRBD1
CASSLVTGAQETQYF
TGTGCCAGCAGCTTAGTAACAGGGGCCCAAGAGACCCAGTACTTC
>once|TRBJ1-4|TRBV7-2|TRBD1
CASSLVTGPNEKLFF
TGTGCCAGCAGCTTAGTGACAGGGCCTAATGAAAAACTGTTTTTT
>-|TRBJ2-1|TRBV4-2|-
CASSQAGSSYNEQFF
TGTGCCAGCAGCCAAGCGGGCAGCTCCTACAATGAGCAGTTCTTC
>-|TRBJ1-1|TRBV7-9|-
CASSLGTVNTEAFF
TGTGCCAGCAGCTTAGGGACCGTGAACACTGAAGCTTTCTTT
>-|TRBJ1-6|TRBV7-2|-
CASSFKGWGSPLHF
TGTGCCAGCAGCTTCAAGGGTTGGGGTTCACCCCTCCACTTT
>once|TRBJ2-7|TRBV6-6|TRBD2
CASSLPSGMTYEQYF
TGTGCCAGCAGTCTCCCTAGCGGGATGACCTACGAGCAGTACTTC
>-|TRBJ2-7|TRBV15|TRBD1
CATKRMAGGPYEQYF
TGTGCCACGAAACGGATGGCAGGGGGTCCCTACGAGCAGTACTTC
>-|TRBJ2-7|TRBV28|-
CASSLGVGSSYEQYF
TGTGCCAGCAGTTTGGGAGTAGGAAGCTCCTACGAGCAGTACTTC
>-|TRBJ2-4|TRBV6-1|TRBD1
CASSGRQGKNIQYF
TGTGCCAGCAGTGGAAGACAGGGCAAAAACATTCAGTACTTC
>-|TRBJ1-5|TRBV10-3|-
CATVQGLSNQPQHF
TGTGCCACCGTACAGGGACTCAGCAATCAGCCCCAGCATTTT
>-|TRBJ2-7|TRBV27|-
CASSLYRDFSYEQYF
TGTGCCAGCAGTTTATACCGGGACTTTTCCTACGAGCAGTACTTC
>once|TRBJ2-5|TRBV9|-
CASSVGQQETQYF
TGTGCCAGCAGCGTAGGCCAGCAAGAGACCCAGTACTTC
>-|TRBJ2-7|TRBV19|-
CASSTWDLSGEQYF
TGTGCCAGTAGTACCTGGGACCTCTCGGGCGAGCAGTACTTC
>-|TRBJ2-7|TRBV18|-
CASSPFGPVSYEQYF
TGTGCCAGCTCACCATTCGGACCGGTCTCCTACGAGCAGTACTTC
>-|TRBJ2-1|TRBV4-1|-
CASSYRERLDEQFF
TGCGCCAGCAGCTACAGGGAACGGTTGGATGAGCAGTTCTTC
>-|TRBJ1-2|TRBV4-1|-
CASRPTGPYGYTF
TGCGCCAGCCGACCCACAGGGCCCTATGGCTACACCTTC
>-|TRBJ1-2|TRBV7-9|-
CASEGRNYGYTF
TGTGCCAGCGAGGGACGGAACTATGGCTACACCTTC
>-|TRBJ2-1|TRBV7-7|TRBD2
CASSAGLAGGSNEQFF
TGTGCTAGCAGCGCGGGACTAGCGGGAGGGAGCAATGAGCAGTTCTTC
>-|TRBJ2-5|TRBV27|TRBD1
CASRQRPGQGAETQYF
TGTGCCAGCAGGCAGAGGCCGGGACAGGGGGCGGAGACCCAGTACTTC
>-|TRBJ1-2|TRBV4-3|-
CASSPTSGEPYGYTF
TGCGCCAGCAGTCCAACCTCGGGGGAGCCCTATGGCTACACCTTC
>-|TRBJ2-1|TRBV9|TRBD1
CASAGTGGNEQFF
TGTGCCAGCGCCGGGACAGGGGGCAATGAGCAGTTCTTC
>-|TRBJ2-5|TRBV6-1|-
CASSEGLRGETQYF
TGTGCCAGCAGTGAAGGACTCCGGGGGGAGACCCAGTACTTC
>-|TRBJ2-5|TRBV7-6|-
CASSLASQETQYF
TGTGCCAGCAGCTTAGCAAGTCAAGAGACCCAGTACTTC
>-|TRBJ1-3|TRBV5-4|-
CASSLIRWIGNTIYF
TGTGCCAGCAGCTTAATTAGATGGATTGGAAACACCATATATTTT
>few|TRBJ1-1|TRBV7-2|-
CASSLSWRTEAFF
TGTGCCAGCAGCTTAAGTTGGCGGACTGAAGCTTTCTTT
>-|TRBJ1-2|TRBV5-1|-
CASSFAGKMRDYGYTF
TGCGCCAGCAGCTTCGCAGGGAAGATGAGGGACTATGGCTACACCTTC
>-|TRBJ1-3|TRBV5-5|TRBD1
CASSRTGESSGNTIYF
TGTGCCAGCAGCAGGACAGGGGAGAGCTCTGGAAACACCATATATTTT
>-|TRBJ1-1|TRBV7-9|-
CASSLAGRMNTEAFF
TGTGCCAGCAGCTTAGCGGGACGAATGAACACTGAAGCTTTCTTT
>-|TRBJ2-7|TRBV5-4|-
CASSFDGYYERQYF
TGTGCCAGCAGCTTTGACGGATACTACGAGCGGCAGTACTTC
>few|TRBJ1-5|TRBV5-1|-
CASSFDGGTEPQHF
TGCGCCAGCAGCTTTGACGGGGGCACTGAGCCCCAGCATTTT
>once|TRBJ2-5|TRBV10-3|-
CAITSSREWETQYF
TGTGCCATCACCTCATCCAGGGAGTGGGAGACCCAGTACTTC
>-|TRBJ2-4|TRBV6-5|TRBD1
CASSSGQGKVYIQYF
TGTGCCAGCAGTTCGGGACAGGGGAAAGTATACATTCAGTACTTC
>-|TRBJ1-2|TRBV6-5|-
CASSPTANYGYTF
TGTGCCAGCAGTCCGACAGCGAACTATGGCTACACCTTC
>-|TRBJ1-3|TRBV19|-
CASTQTVRGAGNTIYF
TGTGCCAGTACCCAAACCGTCCGAGGGGCTGGAAACACCATATATTTT
>-|TRBJ2-3|TRBV7-2|TRBD2
CASSLGSGGLLTDTQYF
TGTGCCAGCAGCTTAGGTAGCGGGGGCCTTCTTACAGATACGCAGTATTTT
>-|TRBJ1-1|TRBV6-5|-
CASRRTDMNTEAFF
TGTGCCAGCAGGCGGACAGACATGAACACTGAAGCTTTCTTT
>-|TRBJ2-3|TRBV5-1|TRBD1
CASSPSFEGAYTDTQYF
TGCGCCAGCAGCCCCTCCTTTGAGGGGGCTTACACAGATACGCAGTATTTT
>-|TRBJ1-2|TRBV15|-
CATSTRPADYGYTF
TGTGCCACCAGCACGAGACCAGCCGACTATGGCTACACCTTC
>-|TRBJ2-7|TRBV5-5|TRBD1
CASSLATGQGVYEQYF
TGTGCCAGCAGCTTGGCGACGGGACAGGGGGTCTACGAGCAGTACTTC
>-|TRBJ1-6|TRBV5-5|-
CASSSTTVSNSPLHF
TGTGCCAGCAGCTCGACGACAGTTTCTAATTCACCCCTCCACTTT
>-|TRBJ1-1|TRBV30|TRBD1
CASTGGAGTEAFF
TGTGCCTCGACAGGGGGCGCGGGTACTGAAGCTTTCTTT
>-|TRBJ1-5|TRBV30|TRBD1
CAWSGGTAGNQPQHF
TGTGCCTGGAGTGGAGGGACAGCTGGAAATCAGCCCCAGCATTTT
>-|TRBJ1-2|TRBV6-5|TRBD1
CASTRTGTYGYTF
TGTGCCAGCACTCGGACAGGCACTTATGGCTACACCTTC
>once|TRBJ2-5|TRBV7-3|-
CASSVGTNQETQYF
TGTGCCAGCAGTGTGGGTACTAACCAAGAGACCCAGTACTTC